This TCR beta chain was documented in a study of blood T cell repertoires in COVID-19. Study in general: Samples representing acute and convalescent COVID-19 were sourced from the United States, Italy and Spain.

Trimming shortened V by 4 bases and J by 0 bases, and 19 bases separated the two germline ends. The length of the CDR3 is 19 residues. The germline gives CDR1 MGHRA, CDR2 YSYEKL. In the original processing: Reference gene primer amplification gave nucleated cell count estimates. The protocol was immunoSEQ multiplex PCR, while the TCRdb copy is restricted to in-frame clones and leaves out a portion. The V and J calls and clone size were taken over from that table, and D and trimming were inferred from the DNA. This sample carries fewer than 200,000 clones, about 89% of them seen once, and the ten largest clones take 2% to 3%.

The receptor's source is a man aged 40-49 years with active or convalescent COVID-19. Sequenced sample: peripheral blood. The chain has TRBV4-1 and TRBJ2-6; weak D call: TRBD1 (6 bases). In nucleotides, the CDR3 is TGCGCCAGCAGCCCCGAACACGACGACAGGTTCTCTGGGGCCAACGTCCTGACTTTC. Amino acids: CASSPEHDDRFSGANVLTF.